These 15 T cell receptor beta chains originate from one sample sequenced in a study of blood T cell repertoires in COVID-19. Data came from immunoSEQ multiplex PCR; TCRdb stores just in-frame clones and leaves some out. This sample carries 150,000 to 200,000 clones, around 90% of them seen once, and the ten largest clones take approximately 4.5%. Sequencing was carried out using peripheral blood. Receptors originate from a human donor in a cohort sampled during active COVID-19.

J is TRBJ2-1 and V is TRBV4-1; TRBD1 matches at 9 bases. Germline CDR1 and CDR2: MGHRA and YSYEKL. This CDR3 is 16 amino acids long. V shed 0 bases and J 2 bases; nucleotides not matched to a gene: 2. The CDR3 sequence: CASSQDWTGAYNEQFF. In nucleotides, the CDR3 is TGCGCCAGCAGCCAAGATTGGACAGGGGCCTACAATGAGCAGTTCTTC.

The J gene is TRBJ2-1, the V gene TRBV6-2 or TRBV6-3; no clear D gene. Trimming shortened V by 5 bases and J by 7 bases, and 18 bases separated the two germline ends. The V gene's germline CDR1 is MNHEY and CDR2 SVGEGT. The CDR3 length is 15 residues. The CDR3 sequence is CASSANSLLTNEQFF. The DNA for the CDR3 is TGTGCCAGCAGTGCCAATAGCCTCTTAACTAATGAGCAGTTCTTC.

This chain connects TRBV6-6 to TRBJ2-3; TRBD2 matches at 10 bases. This CDR3 has 16 amino acids. In germline, CDR1 is MNHNY, CDR2 SVGAGI (reference sequence). Trimming removed 6 bases from V and 5 bases from J; junction bases left unmatched: 11. CDR3 DNA sequence: TGTGCCAGCAGGGGTACTAGCGGGGTCCGCATAGATACGCAGTATTTT. This codes for CASRGTSGVRIDTQYF.

The chain couples TRBV5-1 to TRBJ2-2, with D perhaps matching TRBD2 (6 bases). The length of the CDR3 is 15 residues. The ends were cut back, 7 bases at V and 4 bases at J, with 17 bases in the middle. Germline CDR1 reads SGHRS; CDR2 reads YFSETQ. This CDR3 reads CASGFSTGGTGELFF. DNA for the CDR3: TGCGCCAGCGGATTCAGCACCGGGGGCACCGGGGAGCTGTTTTTT.

The rearrangement uses TRBV28 and TRBJ2-3; TRBD1 is a possible D gene (5 bases). Trimming pared 4 bases from V and 15 bases from J, leaving 11 bases between. From germline, CDR1 is MDHEN and CDR2 SYDVKM. The CDR3 spans 10 residues. Here the CDR3 reads CASSSRTYYF. As DNA, the CDR3 is TGTGCCAGCAGTTCCCGGACATATTATTTT.

The chain carries TRBV6-6 and TRBJ1-4; no definite D call. Germline-derived CDR1 and CDR2 are MNHNY and SVGAGI (reference sequence). Trimming removed 3 bases at V and 4 bases at J, with 9 bases between. The CDR3 is 14 amino acids. The CDR3 DNA is TGTGCCAGCAGTTATCGCCAGGATAATGAAAAACTGTTTTTT. It yields the protein CASSYRQDNEKLFF.

The rearrangement links TRBV6-2 or TRBV6-3 to TRBJ2-3; 10 bases match TRBD2. From germline, CDR1 is MNHEY and CDR2 SVGEGT. The CDR3 runs to 15 residues. The J segment lost 5 bases and the V segment lost 4 bases, leaving 6 bases of the junction unmatched. The CDR3 reads CASSLAGGALDTQYF. DNA for the CDR3: TGTGCCAGCAGTTTAGCGGGGGGCGCTTTAGATACGCAGTATTTT.

For the CDR3, the DNA is TGTGCCACCAGTGGGGAGACCCACACCGGGGAGCTGTTTTTT. This sequence encodes CATSGETHTGELFF. The gene calls are TRBV24-1 and TRBJ2-2, with D maybe TRBD2 (5 bases). Germline loops: CDR1 KGHDR, CDR2 SFDVKD. There are 14 residues in the CDR3. V was cut by 5 bases and J by 3 bases, with 9 bases left in between.

The chain links TRBV6-2 or TRBV6-3 to TRBJ2-7; 8 bases align to TRBD1. The CDR3 is 13 amino acids. From germline, CDR1 is MNHEY and CDR2 SVGEGT. Unmatched junction bases numbered 5, after V lost 5 bases and J lost 5 bases. DNA of the CDR3: TGTGCCAGCAGTACCTCGACAGGGGACGAGCAGTACTTC. Encoded protein: CASSTSTGDEQYF.

The rearrangement joins TRBV2 to TRBJ2-7, with 10 bases lining up with TRBD2. The CDR3 is 13 residues long. The ends lost 5 bases at V and 3 bases at J; junction bases unmatched: 1. The germline gives CDR1 SNHLY, CDR2 FYNNEI. In DNA form, the CDR3 reads TGTGCCAGCAGTAGCGGGAGGGACTACGAGCAGTACTTC. Protein product: CASSSGRDYEQYF. Drawing the rest from reference TRBV2 and TRBJ2-7, the complete variable domain is EPEVTQTPSHQVTQMGQEVILRCVPISNHLYFYWYRQILGQKVEFLVSFYNNEISEKSEIFDDQFSVERPDGSNFTLKIRSTKLEDSAMYFCASSSGRDYEQYFGPGTRLTVT.

The chain links TRBV19 to TRBJ2-7; the match to TRBD2 covers 10 bases. Germline loops: CDR1 LNHDA, CDR2 SQIVND (reference sequence). Trimming removed 4 bases from V and 0 bases from J; junction bases left unmatched: 3. The CDR3 runs 15 residues. The CDR3 region has the DNA TGTGCCAGTAGTACGGGACTAGCGCCCTCCTACGAGCAGTACTTC. As protein: CASSTGLAPSYEQYF.

V is TRBV4-1 and J is TRBJ1-5; 9 bases are shared with TRBD1. V shed 2 bases and J 1 base; nucleotides not matched to a gene: 6. The CDR3 sequence is 17 residues long. Germline-derived CDR1 and CDR2 are MGHRA and YSYEKL. Written as DNA, the CDR3 is TGCGCCAGCAGCCAAAGTTGGGACAGGGCCAGCAATCAGCCCCAGCATTTT. Residues: CASSQSWDRASNQPQHF.

DNA for the CDR3: TGCGCCAGCAGTGAGGGGGGGACAGGGGGCTCCTACGAGCAGTACTTC. Amino acids: CASSEGGTGGSYEQYF. This sequence joins TRBV10-2 and TRBJ2-7; 11 bases fit TRBD1. There are 16 residues in the CDR3. Per germline, CDR1 WSHSY and CDR2 SAAADI. V shed 2 bases, J shed 0 bases, and the junction held 3 bases outside the gene matches.

The chain couples TRBV15 to TRBJ2-2; the match to TRBD2 covers 10 bases. The V segment lost 5 bases and the J segment 5 bases; nucleotides outside the gene matches: 5. The CDR3 loop spans 15 amino acids. In germline, CDR1 is LNHNV, CDR2 YYDKDF (reference sequence). CDR3 loop: CATSAGLADTGELFF. The CDR3 DNA is TGTGCCACCAGCGCCGGACTAGCGGATACCGGGGAGCTGTTTTTT. Filled out from reference TRBV15 and TRBJ2-2, the complete variable domain reads DAMVIQNPRYQVTQFGKPVTLSCSQTLNHNVMYWYQQKSSQAPKLLFHYYDKDFNNEADTPDNFQSRRPNTSFCFLDIRSPGLGDTAMYLCATSAGLADTGELFFGEGSRLTVL.

The table lists this clone with a count of one. The chain uses TRBV10-3 and TRBJ1-2; no firm D call. Germline V gene data show CDR1 as ENHRY and CDR2 as SYGVKD. The CDR3 runs to 13 residues. Trimming pared 4 bases from V and 4 bases from J, leaving 10 bases between. The CDR3 protein is CAISVSEFYGYTF. The CDR3 region has the DNA TGTGCCATCAGTGTCAGCGAATTCTATGGCTACACCTTC.